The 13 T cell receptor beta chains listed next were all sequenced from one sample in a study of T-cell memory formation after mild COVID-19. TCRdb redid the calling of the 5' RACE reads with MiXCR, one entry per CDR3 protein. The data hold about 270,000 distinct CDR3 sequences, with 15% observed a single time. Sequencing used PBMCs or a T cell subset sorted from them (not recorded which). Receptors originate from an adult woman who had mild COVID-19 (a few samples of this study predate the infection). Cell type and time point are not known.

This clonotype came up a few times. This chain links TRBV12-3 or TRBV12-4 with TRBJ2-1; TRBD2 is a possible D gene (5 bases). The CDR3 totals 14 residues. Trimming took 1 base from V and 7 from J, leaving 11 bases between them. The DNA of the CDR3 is TGTGCCAGCAGTTTAGTCTCTTGGGAGAATGAGCAGTTCTTC. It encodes CASSLVSWENEQFF.

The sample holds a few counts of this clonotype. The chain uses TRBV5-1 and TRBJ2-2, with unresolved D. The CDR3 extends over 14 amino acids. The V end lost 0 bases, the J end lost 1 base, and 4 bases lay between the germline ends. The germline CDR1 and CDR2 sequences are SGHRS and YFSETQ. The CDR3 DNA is TGCGCCAGCAGCTTGGCCCTGAACACCGGGGAGCTGTTTTTT. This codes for CASSLALNTGELFF.

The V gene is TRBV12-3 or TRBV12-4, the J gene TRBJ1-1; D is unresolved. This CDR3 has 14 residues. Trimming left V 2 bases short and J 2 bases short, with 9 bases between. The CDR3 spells CASSLSQINTEAFF. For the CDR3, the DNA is TGTGCCAGCAGTTTATCACAGATAAACACTGAAGCTTTCTTT.

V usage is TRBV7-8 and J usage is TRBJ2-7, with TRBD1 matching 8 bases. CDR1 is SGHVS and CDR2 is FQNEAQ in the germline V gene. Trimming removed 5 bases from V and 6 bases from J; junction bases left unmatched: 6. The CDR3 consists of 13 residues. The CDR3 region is CASSRGQGGEQYF. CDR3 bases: TGTGCCAGCAGCAGAGGACAGGGAGGCGAGCAGTACTTC.

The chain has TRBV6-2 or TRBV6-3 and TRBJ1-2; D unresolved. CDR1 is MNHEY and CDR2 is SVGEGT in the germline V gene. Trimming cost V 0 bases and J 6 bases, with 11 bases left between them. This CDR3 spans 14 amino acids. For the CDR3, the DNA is TGTGCCAGCAGTTACTCGGGCCAAGGGCATGGCTACACCTTC. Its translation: CASSYSGQGHGYTF.

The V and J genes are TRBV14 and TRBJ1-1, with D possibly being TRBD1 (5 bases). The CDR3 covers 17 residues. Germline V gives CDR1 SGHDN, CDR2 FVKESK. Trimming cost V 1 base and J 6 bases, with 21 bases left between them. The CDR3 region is CASSQGGATSSFPEAFF. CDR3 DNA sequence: TGTGCCAGCAGCCAAGGCGGGGCCACTTCGTCCTTCCCTGAAGCTTTCTTT. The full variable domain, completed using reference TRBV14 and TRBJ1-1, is EAGVTQFPSHSVIEKGQTVTLRCDPISGHDNLYWYRRVMGKEIKFLLHFVKESKQDESGMPNNRFLAERTGGTYSTLKVQPAELEDSGVYFCASSQGGATSSFPEAFFGQGTRLTVV.

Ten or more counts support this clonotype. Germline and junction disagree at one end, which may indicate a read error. The CDR3 coding sequence is TGTGCCAGCAGCCAAGCCTCCTCCGACAATGAGCAGTTCTTC. Residues: CASSQASSDNEQFF. The chain employs TRBV4-2 and TRBJ2-1, with unresolved D. Germline V lookup: CDR1 LGHNA, CDR2 YNFKEQ. The CDR3 runs 14 residues.

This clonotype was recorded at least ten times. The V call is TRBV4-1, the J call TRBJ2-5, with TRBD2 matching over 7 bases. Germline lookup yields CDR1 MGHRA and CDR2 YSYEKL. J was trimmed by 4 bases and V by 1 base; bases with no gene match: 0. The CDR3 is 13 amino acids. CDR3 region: CASSQGGGETQYF. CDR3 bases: TGCGCCAGCAGCCAAGGGGGGGGAGAGACCCAGTACTTC.

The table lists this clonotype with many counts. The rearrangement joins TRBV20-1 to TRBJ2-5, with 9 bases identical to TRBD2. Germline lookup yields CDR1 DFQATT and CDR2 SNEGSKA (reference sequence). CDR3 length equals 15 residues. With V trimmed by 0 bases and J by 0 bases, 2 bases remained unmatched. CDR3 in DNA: TGCAGTGCTAGAGAGCTAGCGGGGTACCAAGAGACCCAGTACTTC. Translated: CSARELAGYQETQYF.

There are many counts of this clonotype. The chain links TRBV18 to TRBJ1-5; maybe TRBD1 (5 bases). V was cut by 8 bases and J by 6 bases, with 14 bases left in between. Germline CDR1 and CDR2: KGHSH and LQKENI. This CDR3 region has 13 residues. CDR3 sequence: CASSPGGGQPQHF. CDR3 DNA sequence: TGTGCCAGCAGCCCTGGGGGGGGTCAGCCCCAGCATTTT. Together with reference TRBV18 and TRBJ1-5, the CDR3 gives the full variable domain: NAGVMQNPRHLVRRRGQEARLRCSPMKGHSHVYWYRQLPEEGLKFMVYLQKENIIDESGMPKERFSAEFPKEGPSILRIQQVVRGDSAAYFCASSPGGGQPQHFGDGTRLSIL.

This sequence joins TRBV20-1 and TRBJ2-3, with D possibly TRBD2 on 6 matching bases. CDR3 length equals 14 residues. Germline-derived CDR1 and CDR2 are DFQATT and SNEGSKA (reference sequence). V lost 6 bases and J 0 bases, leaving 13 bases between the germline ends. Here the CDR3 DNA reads TGCAGTGCGGGGGACTTCGAAAGCACAGATACGCAGTATTTT. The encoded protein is CSAGDFESTDTQYF.

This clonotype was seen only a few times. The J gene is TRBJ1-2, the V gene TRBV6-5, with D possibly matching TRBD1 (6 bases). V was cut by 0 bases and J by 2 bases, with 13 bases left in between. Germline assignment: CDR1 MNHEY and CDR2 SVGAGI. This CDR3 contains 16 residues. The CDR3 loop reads CASSYSGGGENYGYTF. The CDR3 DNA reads TGTGCCAGCAGTTACTCGGGGGGGGGCGAAAACTATGGCTACACCTTC.

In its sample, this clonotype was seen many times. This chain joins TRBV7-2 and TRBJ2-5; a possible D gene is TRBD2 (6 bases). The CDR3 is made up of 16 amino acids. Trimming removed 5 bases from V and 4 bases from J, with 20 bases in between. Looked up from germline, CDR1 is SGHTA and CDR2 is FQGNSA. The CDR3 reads CASSAQGGIYLETQYF. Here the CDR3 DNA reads TGTGCCAGCAGCGCCCAGGGCGGGATTTATTTAGAGACCCAGTACTTC.